These 22 T cell receptor beta chains share one sample of origin, sequenced in a study of cytomegalovirus exposure and HLA in healthy donors. Use of 60 Vbeta and 13 Jbeta primers characterized the PCR. Some clones are missing from TCRdb's copy, which holds only in-frame ones; the method was immunoSEQ multiplex PCR. Among about 140,000 clones listed, over 70% were seen once. The sequenced sample was PBMCs. Receptor source: a woman aged 40 to 55 in good health and CMV-seronegative.

The chain recombines TRBV10-2 with TRBJ2-5; 13 positions match TRBD2. Germline V gene lookup returns CDR1 WSHSY and CDR2 SAAADI. The V gene end was trimmed by 6 bases and the J gene end by 2 bases; junction bases not matched to a gene: 9. The CDR3 is 17 residues long. Here the CDR3 DNA reads TGCGCCAGCAGGCCGGGACTAGCGGGGCCCCTTCAAGAGACCCAGTACTTC. It specifies CASRPGLAGPLQETQYF.

The chain links TRBV7-6 to TRBJ2-5; 7 nucleotides align to TRBD1. Germline CDR1 SGHVS, CDR2 FNYEAQ. The J segment lost 3 bases and the V segment lost 7 bases, leaving 8 bases of the junction unmatched. This CDR3 has 14 amino acids. CDR3 sequence (DNA): TGTGCCAGCACCGCCGGGACAGCTAAAGAGACCCAGTACTTC. Translated: CASTAGTAKETQYF.

The rearrangement uses TRBV6-5 and TRBJ2-3; TRBD2 is a possible D gene (6 bases). Germline CDR1 and CDR2: MNHEY and SVGAGI. Deletions cut 5 bases from V and 2 bases from J, with 11 bases between. CDR3 length: 14 amino acids. CDR3 amino acids: CASSLSGTTDTQYF. The CDR3 DNA reads TGTGCCAGCAGTCTTAGCGGTACCACAGATACGCAGTATTTT.

This chain connects TRBV11-3 to TRBJ1-1, with D possibly TRBD1 on 6 matching bases. CDR1 is SGHNT, CDR2 YENEEA, per germline. Trimming shortened V by 1 base and J by 11 bases, and 11 bases separated the two germline ends. The CDR3 covers 12 residues. Here the CDR3 reads CASSLVQGYAFF. In DNA form, the CDR3 reads TGTGCCAGCAGCTTAGTTCAGGGGTACGCTTTCTTT.

This sequence joins TRBV11-2 and TRBJ1-1; 7 bases are shared with TRBD1. V shed 4 bases and J 1 base; nucleotides not matched to a gene: 0. Germline V lookup: CDR1 SGHAT, CDR2 FQNNGV. CDR3 length: 13 residues. In DNA, the CDR3 is TGTGCCAGCAGCTGGACAGGGAACACTGAAGCTTTCTTT. Protein sequence: CASSWTGNTEAFF. Variable domain in full (rest from reference TRBV11-2 and TRBJ1-1): EAGVAQSPRYKIIEKRQSVAFWCNPISGHATLYWYQQILGQGPKLLIQFQNNGVVDDSQLPKDRFSAERLKGVDSTLKIQPAKLEDSAVYLCASSWTGNTEAFFGQGTRLTVV.

This chain connects TRBV7-2 to TRBJ2-3, with TRBD2 matching 8 bases. The CDR3 covers 17 residues. With 3 bases clipped from V and 5 bases from J, the junction kept 13 bases outside the gene matches. Germline V gene data show CDR1 as SGHTA and CDR2 as FQGNSA. CDR3 region: CASSLGAGRARKDTQYF. CDR3 in DNA: TGTGCCAGCAGCTTGGGGGCCGGGAGGGCCAGGAAAGATACGCAGTATTTT.

This sequence joins TRBV9 and TRBJ1-1; 8 nucleotides match TRBD1. CDR3 size: 15 residues. The ends lost 5 bases at V and 4 bases at J; junction bases unmatched: 10. Germline CDR1 reads SGDLS; CDR2 reads YYNGEE. CDR3 sequence reads: CASSPSGQVGTEAFF. As DNA, the CDR3 is TGTGCCAGCAGTCCATCGGGACAGGTGGGCACTGAAGCTTTCTTT.

This chain connects TRBV7-9 to TRBJ1-2, with D maybe TRBD1 (5 bases). This CDR3 region has 16 residues. Per the germline V gene, CDR1 is SEHNR and CDR2 is FQNEAQ (reference sequence). Trimming removed 0 bases at V and 3 bases at J, with 14 bases between. The CDR3 bases are TGTGCCAGCAGCTTAGCGCGAGCAGGGAGGGACTATGGCTACACCTTC. Translation: CASSLARAGRDYGYTF.

This chain links TRBV11-1 with TRBJ2-5; TRBD2 matches 13 bases. V shed 3 bases and J 2 bases; nucleotides not matched to a gene: 6. This CDR3 region has 17 residues. Germline CDR1 SGHAT, CDR2 FQDESV (reference sequence). DNA of the CDR3: TGTGCCAGCAGCTTTGACGGGACTAGCGGGACTCAAGAGACCCAGTACTTC. It is translated as CASSFDGTSGTQETQYF.

This chain connects TRBV2 to TRBJ2-1; D possibly corresponds to TRBD2 (5 bases). CDR3 length: 14 amino acids. Germline V gives CDR1 SNHLY, CDR2 FYNNEI. V lost 5 bases to trimming and J lost 4 bases, with 12 bases between them. Written as DNA, the CDR3 is TGTGCCAGCAGTCGGAGGACTGAATACAATGAGCAGTTCTTC. It yields the protein CASSRRTEYNEQFF. The complete variable domain, with remaining parts taken from reference TRBV2 and TRBJ2-1, reads EPEVTQTPSHQVTQMGQEVILRCVPISNHLYFYWYRQILGQKVEFLVSFYNNEISEKSEIFDDQFSVERPDGSNFTLKIRSTKLEDSAMYFCASSRRTEYNEQFFGPGTRLTVL.

This clone was recorded only once. CDR3 DNA: TGTGCCTGGAGTGTAAAACAGGGTGCTTCGAAGACCCAGTACTTC. Protein sequence: CAWSVKQGASKTQYF. The rearrangement links TRBV30 to TRBJ2-5; D is perhaps TRBD1 (6 bases). V was cut by 0 bases and J by 6 bases, with 17 bases left in between. Germline CDR1 GTSNPN, CDR2 SVGIG (reference sequence). CDR3 length: 15 residues.

CDR3 amino acids: CASSSYDTGGLQPQHF. Here the CDR3 DNA reads TGTGCCAGCAGCTCCTACGACACGGGGGGCCTTCAGCCCCAGCATTTT. The gene calls are TRBV5-6 and TRBJ1-5; the D gene is possibly TRBD1 (6 bases). The CDR3 loop spans 16 amino acids. Germline V gene data show CDR1 as SGHDT and CDR2 as YYEEEE. Trimming left V 3 bases short and J 6 bases short, with 19 bases between.

The rearrangement joins TRBV5-6 to TRBJ1-3; D is possibly TRBD1 (5 bases). V was clipped by 4 bases and J by 1 base, with 12 bases between them. The CDR3 loop spans 15 amino acids. From germline, CDR1 is SGHDT and CDR2 YYEEEE. The CDR3, as DNA: TGTGCCAGCAGCATGTCATCAGGGTCTGGAAACACCATATATTTT. Protein: CASSMSSGSGNTIYF.

This clone came up once. This sequence joins TRBV11-2 and TRBJ2-7; 9 bases line up with TRBD1. This CDR3 contains 16 residues. CDR1 is SGHAT and CDR2 is FQNNGV in the germline V gene. Trimming at V came to 0 bases and at J to 4 bases, leaving 7 bases not matched to a gene. Here the CDR3 reads CASSLDGTGITYEQYF. In nucleotides, the CDR3 is TGTGCCAGCAGCTTAGATGGGACAGGGATAACTTACGAGCAGTACTTC. The full variable domain, rest sourced from reference TRBV11-2 and TRBJ2-7, is EAGVAQSPRYKIIEKRQSVAFWCNPISGHATLYWYQQILGQGPKLLIQFQNNGVVDDSQLPKDRFSAERLKGVDSTLKIQPAKLEDSAVYLCASSLDGTGITYEQYFGPGTRLTVT.

This chain connects TRBV28 to TRBJ1-1, with 12 bases matching TRBD1. Germline assignment: CDR1 MDHEN and CDR2 SYDVKM. This CDR3 is 16 amino acids long. The ends lost 3 bases at V and 1 base at J; junction bases unmatched: 3. The CDR3 coding sequence is TGTGCCAGCAGTTTCCGGGACAGGGGGCCGAACACTGAAGCTTTCTTT. Translating gives CASSFRDRGPNTEAFF.

CDR3 nucleotide sequence: TGTGCCAGCAGCCAAGGCGGGGCGGGGGAGGCAGATACGCAGTATTTT. Translating it yields CASSQGGAGEADTQYF. The rearrangement uses TRBV14 and TRBJ2-3; the match to TRBD2 covers 7 bases. CDR3 length equals 16 residues. The V gene end was trimmed by 1 base and the J gene end by 4 bases; junction bases not matched to a gene: 8. CDR1 is SGHDN, CDR2 FVKESK, per germline.

CDR3 amino acids: CSVYGIGGGEKLFF. In DNA form, the CDR3 reads TGCAGCGTTTATGGCATCGGGGGTGGGGAAAAACTGTTTTTT. The chain links TRBV29-1 to TRBJ1-4, with a tentative D call TRBD1 (5 bases). Germline V CDR1 and CDR2: SQVTM, ANQGSEA. The V gene lost 5 bases and the J gene lost 8 bases, with 18 bases spanning the gap. The CDR3 has 14 residues. Filled out from reference TRBV29-1 and TRBJ1-4, the complete variable domain reads SAVISQKPSRDICQRGTSLTIQCQVDSQVTMMFWYRQQPGQSLTLIATANQGSEATYESGFVIDKFPISRPNLTFSTLTVSNMSPEDSSIYLCSVYGIGGGEKLFFGSGTQLSVL.

This clone was seen more than once but under ten times. The chain joins TRBV2 to TRBJ2-3; 9 bases line up with TRBD2. From germline, CDR1 is SNHLY and CDR2 FYNNEI. The CDR3 spans 15 residues. V trimming: 6 bases; J trimming: 3 bases; junction bases outside the gene matches: 7. CDR3 in DNA: TGTGCCAGCAGCGGACTTAGCGGGAGAACAGATACGCAGTATTTT. Encoded protein: CASSGLSGRTDTQYF.

This clone occurred a few times. The genes are TRBV4-3 and TRBJ2-5; possible D gene TRBD1, 6 bases. Gene TRBJ2-7 matches the end of the DNA better, so the J call may be wrong. The CDR3 extends over 15 amino acids. Germline V gene sequence: CDR1 LGHNA, CDR2 YSLEER. The CDR3 reads CASSHLTTGDYEQYF. The CDR3 DNA reads as TGCGCCAGCAGCCATTTAACGACAGGCGATTACGAGCAGTACTTC.

The chain has TRBV5-1 and TRBJ2-1; D may be TRBD2 (6 bases). Germline CDR1 is SGHRS and CDR2 is YFSETQ. The CDR3 sequence is 15 residues long. V gave up 6 bases and J gave up 10 bases, with 23 bases separating them. CDR3 in amino acids: CASKRLELAMGEQFF. The CDR3, as DNA: TGCGCCAGCAAACGCCTTGAACTAGCAATGGGCGAGCAGTTCTTC.

This chain links TRBV7-2 with TRBJ1-1; no definite D call. With 2 bases removed from V and 4 bases from J, the gap between germline ends came to 17 bases. Germline V gene lookup returns CDR1 SGHTA and CDR2 FQGNSA. The CDR3 consists of 16 residues. The chain's CDR3 is CASSLLAATEGTEAFF. The CDR3 coding sequence is TGTGCCAGCAGCTTACTGGCAGCGACCGAGGGCACTGAAGCTTTCTTT.

The rearrangement joins TRBV11-3 to TRBJ1-2, with D uncertain. The ends were cut back, 1 base at V and 5 bases at J, with 8 bases in the middle. This CDR3 comprises 13 residues. Germline V CDR1 and CDR2: SGHNT, YENEEA. CDR3 bases: TGTGCCAGCAGCTTAGGCCGGGAGTATGGCTACACCTTC. Amino acid sequence: CASSLGREYGYTF.